The entry below describes one TCR beta chain. This record belongs to a study of cytotoxic CD8 clonotypes in ibrutinib-treated CLL. Method: immunoSEQ multiplex PCR; TCRdb's copy keeps in-frame clones and lacks some. The repertoire holds 250,000 to 350,000 clones, with approximately 76% as singletons. The CDR3 covers 14 residues. CDR1 PRHDT and CDR2 FYEKMQ come from the germline V gene (reference sequence). Deletions cut 3 bases from V and 5 bases from J, with 11 bases between. The chain has TRBV13 and TRBJ1-5; possibly TRBD1 for D (6 bases). The TCR originated in a human donor with chronic lymphocytic leukemia. The sequencing used PBMCs, collected at disease progression, from a patient treated with ibrutinib. The CDR3 is CASSFRGSDQPQHF. CDR3 bases: TGTGCCAGCAGCTTCAGGGGTTCGGATCAGCCCCAGCATTTT.